Below are 10 T cell receptor beta chains sequenced from a single sample in a study of T cell repertoires in cytomegalovirus infection. From the reads, TCRdb called clonotypes with MiXCR, one entry per CDR3 protein. Altogether 650,000 to 850,000 distinct CDR3 sequences are present, roughly 28% being singletons, with the ten largest covering less than 15%. Their antigens remain unidentified. The sample consisted of cultured CD8+ T cells from PBMCs, taken from culture after CMV antigen stimulation. These receptors all come from a human donor in good health (CMV status not recorded). Some clones in this sample may be carry-over from other donors' samples.

The genes are TRBV27 and TRBJ2-5, with 8 bases identical to TRBD1. The CDR3 extends over 14 amino acids. The germline V gene has CDR1 MNHEY and CDR2 SMNVEV (reference sequence). The junction had 3 bases not matched to a gene; V was cut back by 3 bases and J by 3 bases. CDR3 nucleotides: TGTGCCAGCAGTTTCTGGGACAGGAAAGAGACCCAGTACTTC. Translation: CASSFWDRKETQYF.

The CDR3 DNA follows: TGTGCCAGCAGCCCAGGGGGGGTACGGCAGTACTTC. Residues: CASSPGGVRQYF. The V call is TRBV7-8, the J call TRBJ2-7; either TRBD1 or TRBD2 may fit D (7 bases each). Trimming removed 5 bases at V and 9 bases at J, with 14 bases between. The CDR3 totals 12 residues. The germline gives CDR1 SGHVS, CDR2 FQNEAQ.

The rearrangement links TRBV7-2 to TRBJ2-3; TRBD2 agrees at 8 bases. The CDR3 has 17 amino acids. The V and J ends lost 2 bases and 2 bases, in that order; junction bases with no gene match: 9. Germline CDR1 and CDR2: SGHTA and FQGNSA. The CDR3 DNA reads as TGTGCCAGCAGCTTAAGAAGCGGGGGCGATCACACAGATACGCAGTATTTT. Translating gives CASSLRSGGDHTDTQYF.

This clonotype was seen at least ten times. This sequence joins TRBV7-8 and TRBJ1-1, with TRBD1 identical over 7 bases. V was pared by 10 bases and J by 11 bases, with 13 bases of the junction left unmatched. Looked up from germline, CDR1 is SGHVS and CDR2 is FQNEAQ. The CDR3 consists of 12 residues. The CDR3 loop reads CATHGGGHPAFF. The CDR3, as DNA: TGTGCCACTCATGGAGGGGGCCATCCGGCTTTCTTT.

This clonotype was detected a few times. The chain has TRBV9 and TRBJ1-1; D may be TRBD1 (5 bases). The CDR3 loop spans 14 amino acids. Germline values: CDR1 SGDLS, CDR2 YYNGEE. The V end lost 3 bases, the J end lost 0 bases, and 9 bases lay between the germline ends. For the CDR3, the DNA is TGTGCCAGCAGCGGGGGACTTTTGAACACTGAAGCTTTCTTT. It encodes CASSGGLLNTEAFF.

V and J are TRBV7-9 and TRBJ2-2, with 7 bases lining up with TRBD1. The J segment lost 4 bases and the V segment lost 5 bases, leaving 19 bases of the junction unmatched. Germline V gene lookup returns CDR1 SEHNR and CDR2 FQNEAQ (reference sequence). CDR3 length: 19 residues. CDR3 loop: CASSRSGTDTLGVTGELFF. The CDR3 DNA reads TGTGCCAGCAGCCGATCCGGGACAGATACCTTGGGGGTCACCGGGGAGCTGTTTTTT.

This chain uses TRBV3-1 with TRBJ2-4; D perhaps matches TRBD2 (5 bases). From germline, CDR1 is LGHDT and CDR2 YNNKEL (reference sequence). This CDR3 is 17 amino acids long. The V gene lost 0 bases and the J gene lost 0 bases, with 12 bases spanning the gap. The CDR3 DNA reads as TGTGCCAGCAGCCAAGAGCCCTTCGGACTAGCCAAAAACATTCAGTACTTC. Protein sequence: CASSQEPFGLAKNIQYF.

The V gene is TRBV29-1, the J gene TRBJ2-2; D is undetermined. This CDR3 contains 16 residues. Germline assignment: CDR1 SQVTM and CDR2 ANQGSEA. V dropped 4 bases and J dropped 1 base, with 16 bases sitting between them. This CDR3 is CSVALPDGLNTGELFF. The CDR3 DNA sequence: TGCAGCGTTGCCCTTCCGGACGGTTTGAACACCGGGGAGCTGTTTTTT.

The rearrangement links TRBV5-4 to TRBJ2-1, with 7 positions matching TRBD2. Trimming removed 5 bases from V and 1 base from J; junction bases left unmatched: 9. CDR3 length: 16 residues. In germline, CDR1 is SGHNT, CDR2 YYREEE (reference sequence). The CDR3: CASRFWRGSSYNEQFF. DNA for the CDR3: TGTGCCAGCAGATTTTGGCGGGGGTCGTCCTACAATGAGCAGTTCTTC.

Points on this clonotype: One junction end does not reproduce the germline sequence, and a read error may be involved. J is TRBJ1-2 and V is TRBV9; D may be TRBD1 (5 bases). Germline loops: CDR1 SGDLS, CDR2 YYNGEE. This CDR3 has 10 residues. CDR3 loop: CASTGRTAAF. For the CDR3, the DNA is TGTGCCAGCACGGGGCGGACGGCTGCCTTC.